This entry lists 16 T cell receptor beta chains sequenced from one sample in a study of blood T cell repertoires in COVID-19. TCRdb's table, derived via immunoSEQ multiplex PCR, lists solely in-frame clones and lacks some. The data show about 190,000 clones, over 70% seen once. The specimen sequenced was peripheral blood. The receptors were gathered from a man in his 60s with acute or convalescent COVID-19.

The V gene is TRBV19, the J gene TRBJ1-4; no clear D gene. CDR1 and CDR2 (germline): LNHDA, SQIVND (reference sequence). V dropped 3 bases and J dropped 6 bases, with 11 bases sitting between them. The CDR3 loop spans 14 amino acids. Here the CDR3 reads CASSIRTRYEKLFF. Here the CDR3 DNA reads TGTGCCAGTAGTATCCGCACCAGATATGAAAAACTGTTTTTT.

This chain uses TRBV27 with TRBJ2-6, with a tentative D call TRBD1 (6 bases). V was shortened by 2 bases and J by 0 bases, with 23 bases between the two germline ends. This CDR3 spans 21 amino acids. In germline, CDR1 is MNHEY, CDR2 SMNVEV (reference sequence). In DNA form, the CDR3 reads TGTGCCAGCAGTTTAGAGGCCCTACAGGGCCCGGCCTCCTCTGGGGCCAACGTCCTGACTTTC. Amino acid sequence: CASSLEALQGPASSGANVLTF.

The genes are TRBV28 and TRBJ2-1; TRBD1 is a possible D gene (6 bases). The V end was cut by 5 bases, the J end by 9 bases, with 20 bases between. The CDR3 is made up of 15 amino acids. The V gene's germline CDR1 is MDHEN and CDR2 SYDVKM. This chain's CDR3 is CASSPLGAVSSEQFF. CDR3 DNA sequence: TGTGCCAGCAGTCCTTTGGGGGCGGTTTCTAGTGAGCAGTTCTTC.

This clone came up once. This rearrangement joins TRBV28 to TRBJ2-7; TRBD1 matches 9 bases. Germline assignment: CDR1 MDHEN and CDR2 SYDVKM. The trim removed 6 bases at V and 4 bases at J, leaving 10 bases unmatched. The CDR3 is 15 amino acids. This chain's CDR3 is CASSAQGQGGYEQYF. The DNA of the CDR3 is TGTGCCAGCAGCGCCCAGGGACAGGGCGGGTACGAGCAGTACTTC.

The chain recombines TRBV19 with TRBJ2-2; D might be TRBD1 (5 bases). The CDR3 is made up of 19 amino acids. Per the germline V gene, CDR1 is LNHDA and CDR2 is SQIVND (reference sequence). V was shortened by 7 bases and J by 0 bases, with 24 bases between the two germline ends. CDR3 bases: TGTGCCAGTATGACAGCAGGCCACAATTTAGTCTCGAACACCGGGGAGCTGTTTTTT. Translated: CASMTAGHNLVSNTGELFF.

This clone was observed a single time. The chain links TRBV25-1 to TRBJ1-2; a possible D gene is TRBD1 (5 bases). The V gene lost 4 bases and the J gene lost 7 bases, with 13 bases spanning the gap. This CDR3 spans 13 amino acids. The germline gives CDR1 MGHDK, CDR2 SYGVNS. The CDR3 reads CASSVGAGGGYTF. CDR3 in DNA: TGTGCCAGCAGTGTCGGGGCGGGAGGTGGCTACACCTTC.

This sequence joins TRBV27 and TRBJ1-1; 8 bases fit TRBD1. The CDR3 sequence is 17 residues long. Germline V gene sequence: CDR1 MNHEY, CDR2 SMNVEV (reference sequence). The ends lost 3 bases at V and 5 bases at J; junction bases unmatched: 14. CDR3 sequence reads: CASSFTRTGLGETEAFF. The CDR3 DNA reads TGTGCCAGCAGTTTCACCCGGACAGGGTTGGGCGAGACTGAAGCTTTCTTT.

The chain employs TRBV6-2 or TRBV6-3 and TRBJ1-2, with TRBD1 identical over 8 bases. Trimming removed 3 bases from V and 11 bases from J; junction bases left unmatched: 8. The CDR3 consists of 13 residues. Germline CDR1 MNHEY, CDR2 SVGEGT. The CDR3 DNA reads TGTGCCAGCAGTTATGGGACAGGATTATGGTACACCTTC. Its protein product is CASSYGTGLWYTF.

Here the CDR3 DNA reads TGTGCCAGCAGCTCTGGGACTAGCGAGTACAATGAGCAGTTCTTC. Amino acid sequence: CASSSGTSEYNEQFF. The V and J genes are TRBV11-1 and TRBJ2-1; 10 bases are a match to TRBD2. Germline CDR1 SGHAT, CDR2 FQDESV (reference sequence). Trimming removed 4 bases from V and 4 bases from J; junction bases left unmatched: 4. CDR3 size: 15 residues.

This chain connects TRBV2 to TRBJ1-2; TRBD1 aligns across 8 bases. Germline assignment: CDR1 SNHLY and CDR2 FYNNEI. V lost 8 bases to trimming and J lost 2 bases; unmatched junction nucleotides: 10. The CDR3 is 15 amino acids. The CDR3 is CASDPGQGFNYGYTF. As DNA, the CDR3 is TGTGCCAGCGATCCAGGACAGGGATTCAACTATGGCTACACCTTC. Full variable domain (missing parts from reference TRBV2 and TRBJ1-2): EPEVTQTPSHQVTQMGQEVILRCVPISNHLYFYWYRQILGQKVEFLVSFYNNEISEKSEIFDDQFSVERPDGSNFTLKIRSTKLEDSAMYFCASDPGQGFNYGYTFGSGTRLTVV.

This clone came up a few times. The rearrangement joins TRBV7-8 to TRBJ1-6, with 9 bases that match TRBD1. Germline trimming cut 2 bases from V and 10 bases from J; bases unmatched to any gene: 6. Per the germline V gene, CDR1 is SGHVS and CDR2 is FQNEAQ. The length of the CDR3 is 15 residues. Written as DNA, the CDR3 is TGTGCCAGCAGCTTATTGGGACAGGGACAGTCACCCCTCCACTTT. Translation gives CASSLLGQGQSPLHF.

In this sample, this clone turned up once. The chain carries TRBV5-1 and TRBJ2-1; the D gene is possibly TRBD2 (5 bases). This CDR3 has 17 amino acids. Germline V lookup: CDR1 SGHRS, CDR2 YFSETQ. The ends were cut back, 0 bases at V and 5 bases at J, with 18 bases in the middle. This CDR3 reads CASSLDPGSPSHNEQFF. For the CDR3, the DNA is TGCGCCAGCAGCTTGGACCCGGGAAGCCCCTCACACAATGAGCAGTTCTTC.

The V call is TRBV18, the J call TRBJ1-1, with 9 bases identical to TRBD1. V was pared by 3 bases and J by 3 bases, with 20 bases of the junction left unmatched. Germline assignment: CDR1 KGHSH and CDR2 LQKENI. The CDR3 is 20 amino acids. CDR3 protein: CASSPSLSTGGEWPYTEAFF. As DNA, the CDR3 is TGTGCCAGCTCACCCAGCTTATCTACAGGGGGCGAATGGCCGTACACTGAAGCTTTCTTT.

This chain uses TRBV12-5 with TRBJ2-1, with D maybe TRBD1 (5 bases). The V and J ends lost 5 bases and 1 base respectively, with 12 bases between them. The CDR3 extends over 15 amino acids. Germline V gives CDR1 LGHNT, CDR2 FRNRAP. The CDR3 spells CASGEDGQSYNEQFF. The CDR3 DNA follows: TGTGCTAGTGGTGAAGACGGACAATCCTACAATGAGCAGTTCTTC.

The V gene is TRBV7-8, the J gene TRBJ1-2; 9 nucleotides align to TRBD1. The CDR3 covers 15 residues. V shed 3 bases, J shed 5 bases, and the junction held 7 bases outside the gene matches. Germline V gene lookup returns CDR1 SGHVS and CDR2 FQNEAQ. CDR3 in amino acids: CASSFNPGQGYGYTF. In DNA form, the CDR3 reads TGTGCCAGCAGCTTTAATCCGGGACAGGGATATGGCTACACCTTC.

The CDR3 sequence is CASSLGDRVVGETQYF. In DNA form, the CDR3 reads TGTGCCAGCAGCCTCGGGGACAGGGTAGTTGGAGAGACCCAGTACTTC. The rearrangement uses TRBV3-1 (or the pseudogene TRBV3-2) and TRBJ2-5; 9 bases are a match to TRBD1. J was trimmed by 4 bases and V by 4 bases; bases with no gene match: 10. Germline V gene data show CDR1 as LGHDT and CDR2 as YNNKEL (reference sequence). The CDR3 contains 16 residues.